The 27 T cell receptor beta chains below were found in one sample sequenced in a study of response to subunit inactivated influenza vaccine. Each CDR3 protein is one row after TCRdb ran MiXCR on the RT-PCR reads. Altogether 860,000 or so distinct CDR3 sequences are present, over 20% being singletons, with the ten largest covering roughly 10%. The material was PBMCs from blood, obtained around 5 days after vaccination. The receptors originated from a man aged 50 to 59 who received an inactivated influenza vaccine.

The J gene is TRBJ1-2, the V gene TRBV4-1, with 8 bases lining up with TRBD1. V was clipped by 4 bases and J by 7 bases; unmatched bases: 8. The CDR3 has 14 amino acids. Germline V gene lookup returns CDR1 MGHRA and CDR2 YSYEKL. The DNA for the CDR3 is TGCGCCAGCAGCCGGGTAGGGACAGGTGGTGGCTACACCTTC. It is translated as CASSRVGTGGGYTF.

This clonotype was seen a handful of times. This rearrangement joins TRBV6-2 or TRBV6-3 to TRBJ2-1, with 9 bases identical to TRBD2. The ends lost 8 bases at V and 10 bases at J; junction bases unmatched: 12. Germline-derived CDR1 and CDR2 are MNHEY and SVGEGT. CDR3 length: 14 residues. The CDR3 nucleotides read TGTGCCAGCGGCCTAGCGGGACCCCTAAGCGAGCAGTTCTTC. This sequence encodes CASGLAGPLSEQFF.

This clonotype was detected only a few times. V gene TRBV12-3 or TRBV12-4 combines with J gene TRBJ1-1; no reliable D call. Trimming cost V 6 bases and J 13 bases, with 15 bases left between them. This CDR3 is 11 amino acids long. CDR3 sequence (DNA): TGTGCCAGCAGACGTGCGCCGATTCTTTTCTTT. It yields the protein CASRRAPILFF.

This clonotype showed up just a few times. The rearrangement links TRBV7-2 to TRBJ1-3; no reliable D call. Germline V lookup: CDR1 SGHTA, CDR2 FQGNSA. V lost 1 base and J lost 2, with 12 bases in between. There are 16 residues in the CDR3. Written as DNA, the CDR3 is TGTGCCAGCAGCTTAGTTGGTTCGGGTCCTGGAAACACCATATATTTT. Encoded protein: CASSLVGSGPGNTIYF.

At least ten counts were recorded for this clonotype. The genes are TRBV5-6 and TRBJ2-3; the D is unclear. Looked up from germline, CDR1 is SGHDT and CDR2 is YYEEEE. The V and J ends lost 4 bases and 1 base respectively, with 16 bases between them. There are 16 residues in the CDR3. In nucleotides, the CDR3 is TGTGCCAGCAGCATCATGGTCACTACACGCACAGATACGCAGTATTTT. Amino acid sequence: CASSIMVTTRTDTQYF.

The chain is built from TRBV5-1 and TRBJ2-3; 7 positions agree with TRBD2. This CDR3 has 18 residues. Trimming cost V 4 bases and J 0 bases; bases outside gene matches: 14. Looked up from germline, CDR1 is SGHRS and CDR2 is YFSETQ. The CDR3, as DNA: TGCGCCAGCAGCCCGGACTATACCACTAGCGCCAGCACAGATACGCAGTATTTT. It codes for CASSPDYTTSASTDTQYF. Combining the CDR3 with reference TRBV5-1 and TRBJ2-3 gives the whole variable domain KAGVTQTPRYLIKTRGQQVTLSCSPISGHRSVSWYQQTPGQGLQFLFEYFSETQRNKGNFPGRFSGRQFSNSRSEMNVSTLELGDSALYLCASSPDYTTSASTDTQYFGPGTRLTVL.

This clonotype has more than one count but fewer than ten. This chain links TRBV7-2 with TRBJ2-3; D ambiguous. V was shortened by 5 bases and J by 2 bases, with 14 bases between the two germline ends. Germline assignment: CDR1 SGHTA and CDR2 FQGNSA. This CDR3 has 15 amino acids. CDR3 region: CASSPRFGATDTQYF. DNA for the CDR3: TGTGCCAGCAGCCCCAGGTTCGGAGCCACAGATACGCAGTATTTT.

This clonotype was seen more than once but under ten times. This sequence joins TRBV12-3 or TRBV12-4 and TRBJ2-5; 7 positions agree with TRBD1. The CDR3 extends over 15 amino acids. Unmatched junction bases numbered 7, after V lost 2 bases and J lost 4 bases. The CDR3 DNA is TGTGCCAGCAGTTTAAACAGGGGATTTCGAGAGACCCAGTACTTC. Amino acids: CASSLNRGFRETQYF.

There are a few counts of this clonotype. J is TRBJ2-5 and V is TRBV20-1; 16 nucleotides align to TRBD2. V dropped 0 bases and J dropped 2; count of bases not matched to a gene: 3. Germline lookup yields CDR1 DFQATT and CDR2 SNEGSKA (reference sequence). The CDR3 runs 17 residues. In nucleotides, the CDR3 is TGCAGTGCTAGAGACTGGGGACTAGCGGGGGGGCAAGAGACCCAGTACTTC. Its translation: CSARDWGLAGGQETQYF.

In its sample, this clonotype was seen a few times. The V call is TRBV6-1, the J call TRBJ2-1; a weak D match, TRBD2 (6 bases). The V gene's germline CDR1 is MNHNS and CDR2 SASEGT. The CDR3 is 13 amino acids. V dropped 5 bases and J dropped 10 bases, with 15 bases sitting between them. In DNA, the CDR3 is TGTGCCAGCAGTCGGGGGACCGGTGGGGAGCAGTTCTTC. Translation gives CASSRGTGGEQFF.

This chain joins TRBV19 and TRBJ2-7, with 12 bases fitting TRBD2. V trimming: 5 bases; J trimming: 6 bases; junction bases outside the gene matches: 8. The CDR3 length is 15 residues. The V gene's germline CDR1 is LNHDA and CDR2 SQIVND (reference sequence). CDR3 region: CASSPGLAGKFEQYF. The CDR3 bases are TGTGCCAGTAGTCCCGGACTAGCGGGGAAATTCGAGCAGTACTTC.

In its sample, this clonotype was seen many times. The chain combines TRBV7-6 with TRBJ1-1; no clear D. Looked up from germline, CDR1 is SGHVS and CDR2 is FNYEAQ. The CDR3 loop spans 15 amino acids. Trimming stripped 0 bases from V and 0 bases from J, with 8 bases between. Here the CDR3 reads CASSLADGLNTEAFF. CDR3 nucleotide sequence: TGTGCCAGCAGCTTAGCTGATGGATTGAACACTGAAGCTTTCTTT.

This chain uses TRBV20-1 with TRBJ2-3; 12 nucleotides agree with TRBD2. Germline lookup yields CDR1 DFQATT and CDR2 SNEGSKA (reference sequence). J was trimmed by 8 bases and V by 6 bases; bases with no gene match: 6. The CDR3 spans 13 residues. The CDR3 is CSASSGGAGTQYF. In nucleotides, the CDR3 is TGCAGTGCCTCTAGCGGGGGGGCCGGTACGCAGTATTTT.

This clonotype was observed a few times. The gene calls are TRBV29-1 and TRBJ1-1, with D perhaps TRBD1 (6 bases). Germline V gene lookup returns CDR1 SQVTM and CDR2 ANQGSEA. The length of the CDR3 is 13 residues. The ends were cut back, 7 bases at V and 0 bases at J, with 12 bases in the middle. The CDR3 reads CSAAGTMNTEAFF. For the CDR3, the DNA is TGCAGCGCTGCCGGGACAATGAACACTGAAGCTTTCTTT.

The CDR3 loop is CASSPPWGPASGYNEQFF. The CDR3 DNA sequence: TGTGCCAGCAGCCCGCCTTGGGGTCCAGCGTCGGGCTACAATGAGCAGTTCTTC. The chain has TRBV4-2 and TRBJ2-1, with unresolved D. V was clipped by 4 bases and J by 3 bases, with 22 bases between them. Germline V gives CDR1 LGHNA, CDR2 YNFKEQ. The CDR3 covers 18 residues.

In this sample, this clonotype turned up a few times. The V call is TRBV4-3, the J call TRBJ1-5; D is uncertain. Germline V gives CDR1 LGHNA, CDR2 YSLEER. The CDR3 extends over 15 amino acids. With 0 bases removed from V and 6 bases from J, the gap between germline ends came to 12 bases. The CDR3 DNA reads TGCGCCAGCAGCCAAGATCTGGGGATAGGTCAGCCCCAGCATTTT. This encodes CASSQDLGIGQPQHF.

The V and J genes are TRBV24-1 and TRBJ2-3; weak D call: TRBD2 (5 bases). The CDR3 length is 16 residues. Germline CDR1 is KGHDR and CDR2 is SFDVKD. Trimming pared 3 bases from V and 2 bases from J, leaving 14 bases between. The CDR3, as DNA: TGTGCCACCAGTGATGGCGCGGGCCAATACACAGATACGCAGTATTTT. Translated: CATSDGAGQYTDTQYF.

The chain employs TRBV4-1 and TRBJ2-1, with TRBD2 matching 11 bases. V shed 0 bases and J 8 bases; nucleotides not matched to a gene: 9. Germline assignment: CDR1 MGHRA and CDR2 YSYEKL. This CDR3 is built from 17 residues. The CDR3 region is CASSQDHTSGSIYEQFF. CDR3 in DNA: TGCGCCAGCAGCCAAGATCATACTAGCGGGAGTATCTATGAGCAGTTCTTC.

This clonotype turned up a few times. The rearrangement uses TRBV6-1 and TRBJ1-5, with TRBD1 matching over 10 bases. CDR1 is MNHNS and CDR2 is SASEGT in the germline V gene. With V trimmed by 6 bases and J by 3 bases, 5 bases remained unmatched. The CDR3 has 15 amino acids. Written as DNA, the CDR3 is TGTGCCAGCAGACCCGGGACAGGGGACAATCAGCCCCAGCATTTT. Translating gives CASRPGTGDNQPQHF.

The chain carries TRBV11-2 and TRBJ2-1; 11 bases agree with TRBD2. The CDR3 runs to 19 residues. Germline assignment: CDR1 SGHAT and CDR2 FQNNGV. V lost 0 bases to trimming and J lost 0 bases; unmatched junction nucleotides: 7. The CDR3 region is CASSLDRASGGSSYNEQFF. The CDR3 DNA reads as TGTGCCAGCAGCTTAGATCGGGCTAGCGGGGGGAGCTCCTACAATGAGCAGTTCTTC.

The chain is built from TRBV5-1 and TRBJ2-5; 10 nucleotides line up with TRBD1. V shed 6 bases and J 2 bases; nucleotides not matched to a gene: 1. Germline V CDR1 and CDR2: SGHRS, YFSETQ. This CDR3 has 13 amino acids. This CDR3 reads CASKDRGQETQYF. CDR3 DNA: TGCGCCAGCAAGGACAGGGGGCAAGAGACCCAGTACTTC.

This clonotype was counted only a few times. This chain uses TRBV6-5 with TRBJ1-2, with a possible D match to TRBD1 (5 bases). Trimming pared 0 bases from V and 9 bases from J, leaving 17 bases between. The CDR3 consists of 15 residues. Looked up from germline, CDR1 is MNHEY and CDR2 is SVGAGI. CDR3 residues: CASSYSKSAGHRYTF. DNA for the CDR3: TGTGCCAGCAGTTACTCTAAATCGGCAGGGCATCGCTACACCTTC.

This clonotype occurred a few times. The rearrangement joins TRBV15 to TRBJ1-2; the match to TRBD1 covers 9 bases. With 2 bases clipped from V and 4 bases from J, the junction kept 8 bases outside the gene matches. This CDR3 has 16 residues. Germline V gene data show CDR1 as LNHNV and CDR2 as YYDKDF (reference sequence). CDR3 sequence: CATSRHLGQGIYGYTF. As DNA, the CDR3 is TGTGCCACCAGCAGACACTTGGGACAGGGCATCTATGGCTACACCTTC. Using reference TRBV15 and TRBJ1-2 for the parts outside the CDR3, the full variable domain is DAMVIQNPRYQVTQFGKPVTLSCSQTLNHNVMYWYQQKSSQAPKLLFHYYDKDFNNEADTPDNFQSRRPNTSFCFLDIRSPGLGDTAMYLCATSRHLGQGIYGYTFGSGTRLTVV.

The chain has TRBV10-3 and TRBJ2-3; the D is unclear. The V end was cut by 0 bases, the J end by 0 bases, with 16 bases between. This CDR3 contains 18 residues. Germline loops: CDR1 ENHRY, CDR2 SYGVKD. CDR3 coding DNA: TGTGCCATCAGTGAGTCTAGGATCCAAATATCTAGCACAGATACGCAGTATTTT. Protein sequence: CAISESRIQISSTDTQYF.

This clonotype was counted only a few times. This chain connects TRBV29-1 to TRBJ2-5; D is undetermined. This CDR3 is 12 amino acids long. V dropped 5 bases and J dropped 4 bases, with 11 bases sitting between them. Germline CDR1 reads SQVTM; CDR2 reads ANQGSEA. In nucleotides, the CDR3 is TGCAGCGTTAGACCGATCGGAGAGACCCAGTACTTC. Protein product: CSVRPIGETQYF. Filled out from reference TRBV29-1 and TRBJ2-5, the complete variable domain reads SAVISQKPSRDICQRGTSLTIQCQVDSQVTMMFWYRQQPGQSLTLIATANQGSEATYESGFVIDKFPISRPNLTFSTLTVSNMSPEDSSIYLCSVRPIGETQYFGPGTRLLVL.

This clonotype has only a few counts. This rearrangement joins TRBV2 to TRBJ2-7; 7 bases are a match to TRBD1. V lost 7 bases and J lost 1; bases outside the gene matches: 7. This CDR3 is 14 amino acids long. Looked up from germline, CDR1 is SNHLY and CDR2 is FYNNEI. The CDR3 here is CASKWDSHSYEQYF. As DNA, the CDR3 is TGTGCCAGCAAATGGGACAGCCATTCCTACGAGCAGTACTTC.

The rearrangement uses TRBV20-1 and TRBJ1-1, with a possible D match to TRBD1 (5 bases). Germline CDR1 reads DFQATT; CDR2 reads SNEGSKA (reference sequence). This CDR3 has 13 amino acids. The V gene lost 2 bases and the J gene lost 1 base, with 8 bases spanning the gap. CDR3 amino acids: CSARRTTNTEAFF. DNA of the CDR3: TGCAGTGCTAGAAGGACAACGAACACTGAAGCTTTCTTT.